This T cell receptor (beta chain) originates from a study of tumor and adjacent non-tumor tissue in lung cancer. Study context: There were about twelve adenocarcinoma, a couple of squamous cell carcinoma and 1 small cell lung cancer cases. Some 4.1 million productive TCRbeta reads were obtained per sample on average.

TCRbeta libraries were built with three rounds of nested PCR, modified from ARM-PCR. Via MiXCR, TCRdb re-called the multiplex PCR reads, giving one row per CDR3 protein. Here the sample spans 77,000 or so distinct CDR3 sequences, just over 75% being singletons. RNA was extracted from bulk tissue without any cell sorting. Distant lung tissue was collected more than 3 cm away from the tumor edge. A word on this clonotype: An end of the junction differs from the germline gene, which may be a read error.

This CDR3 has 13 amino acids. The germline gives CDR1 SQVTM, CDR2 ANQGSEA. Sequenced material: distant non-tumor lung tissue. This receptor was taken from a man in his 70s with non-small cell lung cancer. The chain carries TRBV29-1 and TRBJ2-2, with 7 positions matching TRBD1. As DNA, the CDR3 is TGCAGCGTAACAGGGGCGAACACCGAGGAGCTGTTGTTT. Encoded protein: CSVTGANTEELLF.